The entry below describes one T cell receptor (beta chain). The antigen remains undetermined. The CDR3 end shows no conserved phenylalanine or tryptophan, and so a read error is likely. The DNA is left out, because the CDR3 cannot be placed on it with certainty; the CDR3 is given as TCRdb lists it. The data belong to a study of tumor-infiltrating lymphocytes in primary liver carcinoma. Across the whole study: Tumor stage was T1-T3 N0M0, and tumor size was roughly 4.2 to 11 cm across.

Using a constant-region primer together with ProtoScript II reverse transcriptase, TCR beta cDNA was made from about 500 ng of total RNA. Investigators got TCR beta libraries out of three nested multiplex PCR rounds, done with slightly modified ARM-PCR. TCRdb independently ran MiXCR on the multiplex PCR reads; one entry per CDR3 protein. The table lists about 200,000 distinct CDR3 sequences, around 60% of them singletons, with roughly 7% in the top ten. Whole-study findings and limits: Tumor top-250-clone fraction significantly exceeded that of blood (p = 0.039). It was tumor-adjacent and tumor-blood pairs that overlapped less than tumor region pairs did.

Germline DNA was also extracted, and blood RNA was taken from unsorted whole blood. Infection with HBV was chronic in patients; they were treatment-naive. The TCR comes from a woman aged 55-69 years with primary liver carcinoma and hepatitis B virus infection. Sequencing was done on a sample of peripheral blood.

CDR3: CASSPLAGVIRFL. This chain uses TRBV11-2 with TRBJ2-1; TRBD2, the D gene given by the table, was not confirmed from the DNA. Germline lookup yields CDR1 SGHAT and CDR2 FQNNGV. From its first to its last residue, the CDR3 has 13 amino acids.